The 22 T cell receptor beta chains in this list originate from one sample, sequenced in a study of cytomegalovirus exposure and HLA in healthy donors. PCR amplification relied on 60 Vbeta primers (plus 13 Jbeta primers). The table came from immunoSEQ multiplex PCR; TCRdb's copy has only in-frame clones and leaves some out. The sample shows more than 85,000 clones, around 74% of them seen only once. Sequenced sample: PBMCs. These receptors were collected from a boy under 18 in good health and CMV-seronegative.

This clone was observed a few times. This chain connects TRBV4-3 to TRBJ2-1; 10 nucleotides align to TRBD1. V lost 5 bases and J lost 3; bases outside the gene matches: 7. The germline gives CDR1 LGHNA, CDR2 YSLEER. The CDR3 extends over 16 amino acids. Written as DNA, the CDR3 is TGCGCCAGCAGCTCCCAGGGGACAGGGGACTACAATGAGCAGTTCTTC. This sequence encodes CASSSQGTGDYNEQFF.

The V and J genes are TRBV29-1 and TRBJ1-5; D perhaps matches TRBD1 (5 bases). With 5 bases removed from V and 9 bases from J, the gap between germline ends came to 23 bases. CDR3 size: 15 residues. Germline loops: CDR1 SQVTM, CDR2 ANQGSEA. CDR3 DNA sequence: TGCAGCGTTAGTATTGGTACAGGCCTACGGTCGCCCCAGCATTTT. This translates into CSVSIGTGLRSPQHF.

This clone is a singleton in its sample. As DNA, the CDR3 is TGTGCCAGCAGCGTGAGCTCCTACGAGCAGTACTTC. Amino acids: CASSVSSYEQYF. This rearrangement joins TRBV7-2 to TRBJ2-7, with D hard to call. The V end was cut by 5 bases, the J end by 0 bases, with 5 bases between. The CDR3 covers 12 residues. Germline CDR1 is SGHTA and CDR2 is FQGNSA.

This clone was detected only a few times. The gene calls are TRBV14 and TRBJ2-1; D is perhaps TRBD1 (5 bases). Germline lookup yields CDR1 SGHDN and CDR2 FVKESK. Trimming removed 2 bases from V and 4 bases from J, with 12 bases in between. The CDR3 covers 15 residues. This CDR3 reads CASSQTGESYNEQFF. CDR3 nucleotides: TGTGCCAGCAGCCAAACAGGAGAGAGTTACAATGAGCAGTTCTTC.

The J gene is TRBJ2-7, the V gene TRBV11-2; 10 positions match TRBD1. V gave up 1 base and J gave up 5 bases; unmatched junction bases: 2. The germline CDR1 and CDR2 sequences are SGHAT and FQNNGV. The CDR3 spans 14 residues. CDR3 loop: CASSLGGQGNEQYF. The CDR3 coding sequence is TGTGCCAGCAGCTTAGGGGGACAGGGGAACGAGCAGTACTTC.

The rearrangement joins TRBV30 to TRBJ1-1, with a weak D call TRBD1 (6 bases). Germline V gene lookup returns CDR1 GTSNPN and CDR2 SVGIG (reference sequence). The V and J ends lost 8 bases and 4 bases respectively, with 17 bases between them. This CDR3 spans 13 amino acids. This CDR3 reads CAGYTGPSTEAFF. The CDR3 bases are TGTGCCGGGTATACAGGGCCTTCCACTGAAGCTTTCTTT.

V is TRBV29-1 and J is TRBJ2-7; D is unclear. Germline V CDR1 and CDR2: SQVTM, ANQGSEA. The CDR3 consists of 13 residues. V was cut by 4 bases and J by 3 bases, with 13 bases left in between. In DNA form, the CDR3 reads TGCAGCGTTGTCACAGTTGCAAGCTACGAGCAGTACTTC. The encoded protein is CSVVTVASYEQYF.

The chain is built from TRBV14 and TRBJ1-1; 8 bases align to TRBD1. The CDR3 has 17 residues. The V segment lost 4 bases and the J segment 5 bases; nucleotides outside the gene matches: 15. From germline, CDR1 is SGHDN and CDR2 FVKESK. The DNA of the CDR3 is TGTGCCAGCAGCCCCACCGACAGGGGCTGGGGGAATACTGAAGCTTTCTTT. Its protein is CASSPTDRGWGNTEAFF.

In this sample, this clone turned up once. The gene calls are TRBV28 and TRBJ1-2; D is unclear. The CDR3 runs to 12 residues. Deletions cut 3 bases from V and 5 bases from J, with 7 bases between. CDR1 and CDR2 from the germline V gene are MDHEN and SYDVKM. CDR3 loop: CASSFSVYGYTF. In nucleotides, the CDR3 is TGTGCCAGCAGTTTTTCAGTTTATGGCTACACCTTC.

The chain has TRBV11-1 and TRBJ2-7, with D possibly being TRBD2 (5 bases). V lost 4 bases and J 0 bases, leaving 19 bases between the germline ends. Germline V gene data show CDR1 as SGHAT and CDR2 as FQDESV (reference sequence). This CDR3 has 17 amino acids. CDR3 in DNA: TGTGCCAGCAGCTCCCATCAGGCCGGGATCTACTCCTACGAGCAGTACTTC. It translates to CASSSHQAGIYSYEQYF.

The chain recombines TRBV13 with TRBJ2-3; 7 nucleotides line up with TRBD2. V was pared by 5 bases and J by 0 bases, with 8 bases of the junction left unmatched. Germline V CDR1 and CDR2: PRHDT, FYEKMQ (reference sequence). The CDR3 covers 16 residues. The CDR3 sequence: CASSPGTTSSTDTQYF. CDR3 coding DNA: TGTGCCAGCAGCCCCGGGACTACTTCTAGCACAGATACGCAGTATTTT.

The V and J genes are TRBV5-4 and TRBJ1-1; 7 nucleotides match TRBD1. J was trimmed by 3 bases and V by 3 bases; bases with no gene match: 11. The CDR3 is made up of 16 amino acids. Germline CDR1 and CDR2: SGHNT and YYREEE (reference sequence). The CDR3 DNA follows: TGTGCCAGCAGCTCTCGACAGGGCCTCGGGGACACTGAAGCTTTCTTT. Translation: CASSSRQGLGDTEAFF.

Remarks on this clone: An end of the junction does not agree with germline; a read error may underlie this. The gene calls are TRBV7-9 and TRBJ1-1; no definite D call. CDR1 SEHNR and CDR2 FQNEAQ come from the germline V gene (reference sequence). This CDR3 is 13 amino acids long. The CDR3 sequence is CASSLAPGPEAFF. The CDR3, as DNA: TGTGCCAGCAGCCTAGCCCCTGGGCCCGAAGCTTTCTTT.

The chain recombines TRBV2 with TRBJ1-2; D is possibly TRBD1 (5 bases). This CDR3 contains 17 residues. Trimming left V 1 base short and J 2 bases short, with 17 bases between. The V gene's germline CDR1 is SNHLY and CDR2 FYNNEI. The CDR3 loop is CASSEGIQYRSNYGYTF. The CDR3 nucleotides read TGTGCCAGCAGTGAAGGAATTCAGTACAGGAGCAACTATGGCTACACCTTC.

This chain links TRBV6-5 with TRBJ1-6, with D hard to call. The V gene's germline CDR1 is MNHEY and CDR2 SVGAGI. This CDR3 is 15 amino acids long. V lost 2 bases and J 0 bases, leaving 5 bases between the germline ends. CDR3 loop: CASSYGSSYNSPLHF. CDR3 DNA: TGTGCCAGCAGTTACGGGAGCTCCTATAATTCACCCCTCCACTTT.

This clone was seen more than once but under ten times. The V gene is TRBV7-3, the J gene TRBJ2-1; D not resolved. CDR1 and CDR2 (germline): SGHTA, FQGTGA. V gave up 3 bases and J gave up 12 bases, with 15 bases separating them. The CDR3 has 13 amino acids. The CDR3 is CASSFTDPMGQFF. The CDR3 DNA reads TGTGCCAGCAGCTTTACAGACCCAATGGGGCAGTTCTTC.

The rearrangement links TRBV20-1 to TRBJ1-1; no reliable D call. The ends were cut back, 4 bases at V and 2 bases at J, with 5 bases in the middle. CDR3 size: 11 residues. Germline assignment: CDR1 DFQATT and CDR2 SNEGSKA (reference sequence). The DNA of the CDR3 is TGCAGTGCTACTCCCAACACTGAAGCTTTCTTT. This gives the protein CSATPNTEAFF.

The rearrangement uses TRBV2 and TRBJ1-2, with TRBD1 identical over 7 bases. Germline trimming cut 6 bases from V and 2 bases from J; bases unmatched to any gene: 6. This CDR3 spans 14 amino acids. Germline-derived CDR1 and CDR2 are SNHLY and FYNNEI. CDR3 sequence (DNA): TGTGCCAGCAGAAGGGACAGACCCAACTATGGCTACACCTTC. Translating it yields CASRRDRPNYGYTF.

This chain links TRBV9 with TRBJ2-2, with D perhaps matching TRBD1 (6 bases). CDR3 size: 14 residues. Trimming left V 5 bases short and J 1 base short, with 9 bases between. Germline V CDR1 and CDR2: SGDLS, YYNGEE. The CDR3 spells CASRNRENTGELFF. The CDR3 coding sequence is TGTGCCAGCAGAAACAGGGAGAACACCGGGGAGCTGTTTTTT.

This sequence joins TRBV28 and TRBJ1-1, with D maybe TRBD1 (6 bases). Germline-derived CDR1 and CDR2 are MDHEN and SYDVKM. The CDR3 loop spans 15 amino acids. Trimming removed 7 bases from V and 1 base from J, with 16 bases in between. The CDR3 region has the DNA TGTGCCAGCAACGGGGGGCTCAATCGGAACACTGAAGCTTTCTTT. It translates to CASNGGLNRNTEAFF.

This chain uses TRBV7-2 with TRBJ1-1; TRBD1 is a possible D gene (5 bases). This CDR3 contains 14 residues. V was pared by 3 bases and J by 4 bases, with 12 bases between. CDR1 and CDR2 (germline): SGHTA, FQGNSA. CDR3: CASSFGQGITEAFF. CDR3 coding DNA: TGTGCCAGCAGCTTTGGCCAGGGAATCACTGAAGCTTTCTTT. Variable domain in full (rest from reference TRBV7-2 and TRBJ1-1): GAGVSQSPSNKVTEKGKDVELRCDPISGHTALYWYRQSLGQGLEFLIYFQGNSAPDKSGLPSDRFSAERTGGSVSTLTIQRTQQEDSAVYLCASSFGQGITEAFFGQGTRLTVV.

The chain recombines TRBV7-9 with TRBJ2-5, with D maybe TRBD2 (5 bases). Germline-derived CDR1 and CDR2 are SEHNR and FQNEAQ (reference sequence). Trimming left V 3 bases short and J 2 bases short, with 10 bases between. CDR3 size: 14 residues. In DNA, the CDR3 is TGTGCCAGCAGCTTCCGGGAAATTCAAGAGACCCAGTACTTC. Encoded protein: CASSFREIQETQYF. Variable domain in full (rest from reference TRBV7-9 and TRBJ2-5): DTGVSQNPRHKITKRGQNVTFRCDPISEHNRLYWYRQTLGQGPEFLTYFQNEAQLEKSRLLSDRFSAERPKGSFSTLEIQRTEQGDSAMYLCASSFREIQETQYFGPGTRLLVL.